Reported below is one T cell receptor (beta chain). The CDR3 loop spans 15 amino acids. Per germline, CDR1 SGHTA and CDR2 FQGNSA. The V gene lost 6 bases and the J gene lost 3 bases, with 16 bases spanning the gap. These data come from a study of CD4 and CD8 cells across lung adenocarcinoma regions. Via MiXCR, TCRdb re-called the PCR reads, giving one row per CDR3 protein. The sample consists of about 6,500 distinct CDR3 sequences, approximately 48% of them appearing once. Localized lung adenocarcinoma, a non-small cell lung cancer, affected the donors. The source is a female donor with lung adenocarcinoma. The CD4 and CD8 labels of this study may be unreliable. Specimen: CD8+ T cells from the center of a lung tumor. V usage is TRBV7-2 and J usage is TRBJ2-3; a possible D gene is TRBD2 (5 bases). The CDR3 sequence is CASSLSGGQTDTQYF. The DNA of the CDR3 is TGTGCCAGCAGTCTGTCAGGAGGCCAGACAGATACGCAGTATTTT.